The TCR beta chain described here comes from a study of cytomegalovirus exposure and HLA in healthy donors (dated by TCRdb to 2017 to 2019). In terms of the full investigation: An earlier analysis of roughly 610 of the donors reported around 280 Gb of sequence data and around 100 million unique TCR beta sequences obtained from 180 million or so T cells. An early release covering about 600 HLA-typed donors comprised about 290 gigabases of sequencing data and around 80 million unique TCR sequences. Of the 300 to 450 genotyped donors, 75% to 85% were placed in the genetic ancestry cluster associated with self-reported Caucasian donors. The study aimed to test whether cataloging public T cell receptors could reveal signatures of past pathogen exposure. The study used immunosequencing to profile the T cell repertoires of hundreds of subjects and linked those repertoires to cytomegalovirus serostatus. Besides the first cohort of 500 to 700 subjects, a separate validation cohort made up of 90 to 150 different subjects was used. High-throughput TCR immunosequencing, statistical association of individual TCRs with disease status, and machine learning were combined to predict cytomegalovirus infection status. A later analysis re-analyzed previously published TCR beta repertoires from approximately 670 donors and added high-resolution HLA genotyping to study TCR occurrence patterns. Rather than drawing on any new phenotypic data, the later analysis identified candidate immune exposures from TCR beta sequences and the way those sequences occurred across donors. An earlier analysis of some 600 of the donors applied high-throughput TCR beta sequencing to assess whether each TCR beta V gene segment acted as functional or pseudogenic. Alongside the repertoire data, information on donor age, sex, ethnicity and CMV serostatus was compiled. Genome-wide SNP genotypes for about three fifths of the 666 donors were used in a later genetic analysis, which treated that subset as a discovery cohort. Every discovery cohort repertoire had been produced on one sequencing platform. Both class I and class II loci were covered by HLA typing, at four-digit resolution. Typing coverage varied by locus: roughly 620-640 donors for A, B, C, DRB1 and DQB1; 500 to 550 for DQA1; approximately 610 for DPA1; under 490 for DPB1. Four or five DR-DQ haplotypes were handled as single units for association and clustering, since linkage in the cohort was strong. Among about 410 genotyped donors of the cohort, an average of approximately 200,000 unique TCR beta nucleotide sequences was sequenced per donor, of which about 20% were non-productive.

The cohort consisted of hundreds of healthy bone marrow donors. All cohort members were sampled while nominally healthy, although unrecorded immune exposures were likely present. The donor tested CMV seronegative and was one of the 352 seronegative cohort members. A peripheral blood sample was provided by each donor, and peripheral blood mononuclear cells were used for TCR beta sequencing. Genomic DNA was extracted from the blood cell samples with the Qiagen DNeasy Blood Extraction Kit. Study-level results and caveats: A later analysis found that HLA-associated TCR beta chains were more clonally expanded and had lower generation probabilities than equally common non-associated chains. The authors suggested that the approach could potentially be generalized to other disease states and immunological phenotypes. Fewer than 20 rarely observed V segments, including chromosome 9 orphons, were excluded from the earlier analysis of several hundred of the donors because counts were too low. Across donors, most TCR sequences were observed very rarely, whereas some public TCRs were present in many individuals. In a later analysis, several top co-occurrence clusters were reported to appear linked to parvovirus B19, influenza, CMV and Epstein-Barr virus. When HLA alleles, especially DR and DQ, strongly co-occurred, attributing TCR associations to individual alleles was difficult. The 87-base-pair reads could not distinguish some IMGT-functional V segments, including TRBV6-2 and TRBV6-3, so those segments were excluded. For the cohort, immune exposure information was limited to CMV serostatus. A cluster of highly shared sequence variants was judged likely to be a technical artifact of the sequencing pipeline. According to a later genetic analysis, donors in an Asian-associated ancestry cluster had fewer N-insertions in productive TCRs than the approximately 610-donor mean. An earlier analysis of around 500 of the donors showed that most TCR beta V segments appeared in productive rearrangements either about 90% or about 30% of the time, which broadly matched IMGT annotations. Specific HLA alleles were associated with 15,000 to 20,000 TCR beta sequences at a false discovery rate of 0.05 in a later analysis. Only TCR beta chains were sequenced in this cohort, and the absence of alpha or paired-chain data limited detectable features. V-gene and J-gene trimming of TCR beta chains was associated with a missense DCLRE1C variant in a later genetic analysis, and the association was replicated in an independent cohort. Linkage disequilibrium might explain the correlated functional status among segregating V segments, but an unknown experimental factor could not be excluded. The presence/absence analyses assumed that sequencing depth was roughly uniform across donors, and that assumption may not be true. The classifier was reported to diagnose cytomegalovirus status with high specificity and sensitivity in both the original and validation cohorts. In vitro tests confirmed that a few of the cytomegalovirus-associated TCR beta chains recognize cytomegalovirus antigens. A further reported finding was that TCR beta sequences accurately predicted the HLA-A and HLA-B alleles for most subjects in the first cohort. In a later analysis, the rate of TCR association differed among HLA loci, with DRB1 alleles having the most associated TCRs and HLA-C alleles having the fewest. Because HLA typing was missing for some donors at each locus, association tests included only the typed subset. In the study, some 180 TCR beta chains were listed as associated with cytomegalovirus. According to a later analysis, most CMV-associated TCR beta chains appeared to be HLA-restricted, and the HLA associations seemed to be driven largely by CMV exposure.

The germline V gene yields MNHEY for CDR1 and SVGAGI for CDR2. From the cysteine through the phenylalanine, the CDR3 covers 13 amino acids. The sequence is cut down to CDR3 DNA, 39 bases in frame from base 1. V was cut back by 8 bases and J by 11 bases, leaving a gap of 16 bases between them. This clone was seen a handful of times. Its antigen is still unknown. The sample holds no much larger clone one base away, and base qualities are not on file. The protocol used for the library was the immunoSEQ multiplex PCR assay. The multiplex PCR relied on a mix of 60 forward primers for TCR Vbeta segments and 13 reverse primers for TCR Jbeta segments. Amplification of the CDR3 region of rearranged TCR beta genes was performed with a multiplex PCR assay on genomic DNA. The amplified TCR beta libraries were sequenced on the Illumina HiSeq System as 87-base-pair reads. In the original analysis: A later analysis tallied 75 million to 95 million unique TCR beta chains across the 550 to 850 repertoires, and about 10 million of those chains were shared by two or more donors. Raw reads were error-corrected and collapsed into unique sequences by a nearest-neighbor algorithm in which closely related sequences were merged to remove PCR and sequencing errors. To assign V, D and J gene segments, CDR3 sequences were aligned to IMGT reference sequences. Each retained sequence needed at least a six-nucleotide match to both a V gene segment and a J gene segment. A rearrangement counted as productive if the CDR3 had no stop codons and remained in frame with V and J, and every other rearrangement counted as non-productive. CDR3 was defined according to IMGT convention as the region running from the second conserved V-encoded cysteine to the conserved J-encoded phenylalanine. The earlier analysis of about 610 of the donors excluded any sequence lacking an unambiguous match to a single V gene segment. In an earlier analysis of several hundred of the donors, V segments were called functional above 56.7% productive rearrangements and were called segregating when the between-donor standard deviation exceeded 5%. A statistical classification framework was built for diagnosing cytomegalovirus status from the catalog of TCR beta chain sequences. In a later analysis, TCR nucleotide sequences were compared against IMGT/GENE-DB human TR gene sequences so that V and J genes could be assigned. The TCRdist pipeline was used in a later analysis to assign CDR3 sequences and most-parsimonious VDJ recombination scenarios. In a later analysis, each TCR beta chain was defined by its CDR3 amino acid sequence together with its V-gene family, and reads lacking a unique V-gene family were excluded. To address suspected cross-contamination and a sequencing artifact, a later analysis removed approximately 600 highly shared, low-generation-probability nucleotide sequences. A later analysis calculated a clonal expansion index for each public chain from normalized within-repertoire ranks of inferred template counts. Generation probabilities in a later analysis came from a VDJ recombination model fitted to out-of-frame rearrangements, and those results were checked against IGoR. Hypergeometric tests were used in a later analysis to score TCR-TCR, TCR-HLA and TCR-CMV co-occurrence, with a repertoire-size bias correction applied to the TCR pairs. In a later analysis, false discovery rates were estimated by permuting HLA or CMV assignments 20 times. In a later analysis, co-occurring TCRs were grouped using DBSCAN, and TCRdist sequence similarity was added for clustering within HLA-allele-positive subsets. For co-occurrence clustering, repertoires with fewer than 30,000 or more than 120,000 public chains were excluded, along with roughly 5 repertoires with anomalous nucleotide sharing. TCRdb mirrors the immuneACCESS table, restricted to in-frame sequences. Some clones are absent from its copies; in checked studies, under half trace to an unresolved V gene, and the reason for the others is unknown. Clonal size and the V and J genes are those of that table, whereas D and trimming came from the DNA. This sample lists 200,000 to 250,000 clones; around 80% were detected once. The ten largest clones add up to around 0.57% of the sample.

Source material: PBMCs. The V and J segments used are TRBV6-5 and TRBJ1-6; the D gene remains uncertain. The origin of this receptor is a woman aged 40 to 50 in good health and CMV-seronegative. The bases are TGTGCCAGCTGTCCGCGGCTCGGCGCACCCCTCCACTTT. Translated, it gives CASCPRLGAPLHF.